This T cell receptor beta chain is drawn from a study of radiotherapy plus CTLA-4 blockade in lung cancer. Study details: Objective response rate was around 20%; disease control rate, around 30%. Study-wide results and caveats: After radiotherapy and ipilimumab, tumor-derived clones expanded in peripheral blood.

Germline assignment: CDR1 LNHDA and CDR2 SQIVND (reference sequence). The CDR3 sequence is 13 residues long. V was cut by 0 bases and J by 2 bases, with 5 bases left in between. Focal radiation plus CTLA-4 blockade with ipilimumab was given to patients with chemo-refractory metastatic non-small-cell lung cancer. Measured with immunoSEQ multiplex PCR; TCRdb has only the in-frame clones, and not every one. The sample gives approximately 30,000 clones, 60% to 80% of which show up once; around 5.1% is in the top ten. On this clone: The antigen remains undetermined.

This rearrangement joins TRBV19 to TRBJ2-7; D ambiguous. The clonotype was recovered from a human donor with non-small cell lung cancer whose response to radiotherapy plus ipilimumab could not be evaluated. Sequenced material: peripheral blood, taken from a patient treated with radiotherapy plus ipilimumab. The DNA of the CDR3 is TGTGCCAGTAGTATAGATCTTACCTACGAGCAGTACTTC. Amino acid sequence: CASSIDLTYEQYF.